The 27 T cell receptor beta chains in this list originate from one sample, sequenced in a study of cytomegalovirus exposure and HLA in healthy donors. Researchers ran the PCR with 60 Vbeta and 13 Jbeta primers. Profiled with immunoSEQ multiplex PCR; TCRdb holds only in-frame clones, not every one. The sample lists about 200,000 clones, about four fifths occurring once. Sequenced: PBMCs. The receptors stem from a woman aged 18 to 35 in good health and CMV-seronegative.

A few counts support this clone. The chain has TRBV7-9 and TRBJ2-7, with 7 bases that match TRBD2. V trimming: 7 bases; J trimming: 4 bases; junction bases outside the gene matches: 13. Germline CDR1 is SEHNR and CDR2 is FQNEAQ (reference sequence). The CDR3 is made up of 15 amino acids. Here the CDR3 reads CASTGLRESSYEQYF. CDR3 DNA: TGTGCCAGCACTGGATTGCGGGAGAGTTCTTACGAGCAGTACTTC.

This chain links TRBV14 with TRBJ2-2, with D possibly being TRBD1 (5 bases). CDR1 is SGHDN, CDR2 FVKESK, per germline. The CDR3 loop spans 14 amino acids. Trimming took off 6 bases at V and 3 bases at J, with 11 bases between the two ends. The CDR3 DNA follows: TGTGCCAGCAGACGAACAGGCTACACCGGGGAGCTGTTTTTT. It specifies CASRRTGYTGELFF. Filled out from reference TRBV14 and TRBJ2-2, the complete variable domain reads EAGVTQFPSHSVIEKGQTVTLRCDPISGHDNLYWYRRVMGKEIKFLLHFVKESKQDESGMPNNRFLAERTGGTYSTLKVQPAELEDSGVYFCASRRTGYTGELFFGEGSRLTVL.

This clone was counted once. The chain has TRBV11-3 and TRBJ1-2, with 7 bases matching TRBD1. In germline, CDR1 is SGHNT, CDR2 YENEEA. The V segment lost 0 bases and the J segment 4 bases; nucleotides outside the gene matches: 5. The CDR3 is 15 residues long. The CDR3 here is CASSLDGGTVYGYTF. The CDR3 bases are TGTGCCAGCAGCTTAGATGGAGGGACAGTCTATGGCTACACCTTC.

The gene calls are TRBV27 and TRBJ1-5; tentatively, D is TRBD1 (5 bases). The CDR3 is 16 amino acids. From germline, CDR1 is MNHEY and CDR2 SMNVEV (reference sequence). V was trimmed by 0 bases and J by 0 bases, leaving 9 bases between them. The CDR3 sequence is CASSLSQGGSNQPQHF. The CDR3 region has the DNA TGTGCCAGCAGTTTATCTCAGGGCGGTAGCAATCAGCCCCAGCATTTT.

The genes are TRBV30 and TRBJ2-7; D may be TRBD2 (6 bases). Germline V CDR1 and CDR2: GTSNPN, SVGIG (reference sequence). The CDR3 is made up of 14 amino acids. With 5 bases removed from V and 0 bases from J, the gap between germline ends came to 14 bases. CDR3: CAWGGTEPSYEQYF. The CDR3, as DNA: TGTGCCTGGGGAGGGACCGAGCCCTCCTACGAGCAGTACTTC.

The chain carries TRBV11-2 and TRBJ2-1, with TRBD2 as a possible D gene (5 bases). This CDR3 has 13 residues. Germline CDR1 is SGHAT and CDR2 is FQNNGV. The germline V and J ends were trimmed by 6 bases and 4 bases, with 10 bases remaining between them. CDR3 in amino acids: CASRDSAYNEQFF. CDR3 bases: TGTGCCAGCAGGGACTCAGCATACAATGAGCAGTTCTTC.

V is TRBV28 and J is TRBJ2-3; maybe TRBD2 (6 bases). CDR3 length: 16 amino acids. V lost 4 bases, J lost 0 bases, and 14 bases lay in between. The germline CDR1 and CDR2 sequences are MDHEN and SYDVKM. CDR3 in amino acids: CASSSLASASTDTQYF. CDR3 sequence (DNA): TGTGCCAGCAGTTCTCTAGCGAGTGCGAGCACAGATACGCAGTATTTT.

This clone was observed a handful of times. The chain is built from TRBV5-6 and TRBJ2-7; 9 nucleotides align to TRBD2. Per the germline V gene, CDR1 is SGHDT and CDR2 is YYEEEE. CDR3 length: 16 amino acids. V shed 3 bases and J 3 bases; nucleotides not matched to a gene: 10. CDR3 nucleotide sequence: TGTGCCAGCAGCTATCATCTAGCGGGGCCCATCTACGAGCAGTACTTC. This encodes CASSYHLAGPIYEQYF. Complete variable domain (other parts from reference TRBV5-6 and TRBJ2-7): DAGVTQSPTHLIKTRGQQVTLRCSPKSGHDTVSWYQQALGQGPQFIFQYYEEEERQRGNFPDRFSGHQFPNYSSELNVNALLLGDSALYLCASSYHLAGPIYEQYFGPGTRLTVT.

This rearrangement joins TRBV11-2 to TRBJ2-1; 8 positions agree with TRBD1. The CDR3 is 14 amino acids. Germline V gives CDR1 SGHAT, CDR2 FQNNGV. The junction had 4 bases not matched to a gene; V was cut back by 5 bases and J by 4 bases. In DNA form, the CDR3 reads TGTGCCAGCAGCGTCGGGACAGGTTACAATGAGCAGTTCTTC. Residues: CASSVGTGYNEQFF.

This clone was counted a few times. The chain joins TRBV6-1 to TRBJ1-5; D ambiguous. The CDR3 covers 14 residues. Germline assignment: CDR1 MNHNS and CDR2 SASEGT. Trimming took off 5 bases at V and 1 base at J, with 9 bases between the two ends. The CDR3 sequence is CASSQRGSNQPQHF. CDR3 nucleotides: TGTGCCAGCAGTCAGCGTGGGAGCAATCAGCCCCAGCATTTT.

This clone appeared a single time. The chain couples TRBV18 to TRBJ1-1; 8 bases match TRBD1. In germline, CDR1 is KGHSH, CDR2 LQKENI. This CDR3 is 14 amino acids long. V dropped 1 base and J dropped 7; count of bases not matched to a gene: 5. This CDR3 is CASSPLGQGGEAFF. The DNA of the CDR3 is TGTGCCAGCTCACCACTTGGACAGGGCGGTGAAGCTTTCTTT.

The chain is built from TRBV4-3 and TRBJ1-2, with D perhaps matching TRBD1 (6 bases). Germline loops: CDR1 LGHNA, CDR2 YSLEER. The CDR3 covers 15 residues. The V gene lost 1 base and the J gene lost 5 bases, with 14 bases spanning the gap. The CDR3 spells CASSQVRTELYGYTF. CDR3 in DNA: TGCGCCAGCAGCCAAGTTCGGACAGAATTATATGGCTACACCTTC.

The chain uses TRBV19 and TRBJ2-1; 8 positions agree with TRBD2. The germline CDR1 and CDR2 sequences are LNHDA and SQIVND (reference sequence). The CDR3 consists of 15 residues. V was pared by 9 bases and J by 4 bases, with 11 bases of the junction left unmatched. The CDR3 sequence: CASNALAGAYNEQFF. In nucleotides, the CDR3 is TGTGCCAGCAATGCTCTAGCGGGCGCTTACAATGAGCAGTTCTTC.

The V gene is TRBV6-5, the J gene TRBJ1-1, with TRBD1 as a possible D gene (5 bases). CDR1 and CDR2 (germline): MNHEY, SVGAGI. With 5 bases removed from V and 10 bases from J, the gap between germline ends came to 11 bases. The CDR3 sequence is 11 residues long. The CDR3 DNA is TGTGCCAGCAGTGATCAGGGTGGAGCTTTCTTT. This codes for CASSDQGGAFF.

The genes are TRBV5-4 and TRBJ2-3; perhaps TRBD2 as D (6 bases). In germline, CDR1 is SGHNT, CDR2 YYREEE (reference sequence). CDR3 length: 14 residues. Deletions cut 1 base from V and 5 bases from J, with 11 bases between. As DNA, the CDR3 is TGTGCCAGCAGCTTGCCGGGAGTTGAAGATACGCAGTATTTT. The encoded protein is CASSLPGVEDTQYF.

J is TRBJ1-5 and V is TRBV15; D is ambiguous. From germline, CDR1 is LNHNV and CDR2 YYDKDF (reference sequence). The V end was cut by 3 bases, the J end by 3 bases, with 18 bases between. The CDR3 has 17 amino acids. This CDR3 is CATSSDPEWAVNQPQHF. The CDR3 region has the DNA TGTGCCACCAGCAGTGACCCGGAATGGGCAGTCAATCAGCCCCAGCATTTT.

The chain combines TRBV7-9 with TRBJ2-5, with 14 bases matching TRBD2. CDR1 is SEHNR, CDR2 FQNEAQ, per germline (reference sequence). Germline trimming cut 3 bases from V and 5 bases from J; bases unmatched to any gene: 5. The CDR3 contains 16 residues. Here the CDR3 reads CASSLTSGREAETQYF. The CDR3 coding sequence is TGTGCCAGCAGCTTGACTAGCGGGAGGGAGGCCGAGACCCAGTACTTC.

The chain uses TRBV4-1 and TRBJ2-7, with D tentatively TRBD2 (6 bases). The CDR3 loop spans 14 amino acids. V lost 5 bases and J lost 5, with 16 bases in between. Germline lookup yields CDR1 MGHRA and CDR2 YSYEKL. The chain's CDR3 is CASSSGGVEDEQYF. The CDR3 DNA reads TGCGCCAGCAGCTCTGGCGGGGTGGAGGACGAGCAGTACTTC.

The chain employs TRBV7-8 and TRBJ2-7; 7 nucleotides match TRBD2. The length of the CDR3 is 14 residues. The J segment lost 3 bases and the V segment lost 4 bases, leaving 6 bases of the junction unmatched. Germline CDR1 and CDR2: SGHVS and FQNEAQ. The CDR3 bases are TGTGCCAGCAGCTCCGGGGGGAGCCACTACGAGCAGTACTTC. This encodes CASSSGGSHYEQYF.

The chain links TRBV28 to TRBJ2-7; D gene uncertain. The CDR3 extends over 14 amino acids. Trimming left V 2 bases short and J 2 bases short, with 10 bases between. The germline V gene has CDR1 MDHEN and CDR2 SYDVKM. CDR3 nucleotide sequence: TGTGCCAGCAGTTTAGACAAAGAGACCTACGAGCAGTACTTC. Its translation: CASSLDKETYEQYF.

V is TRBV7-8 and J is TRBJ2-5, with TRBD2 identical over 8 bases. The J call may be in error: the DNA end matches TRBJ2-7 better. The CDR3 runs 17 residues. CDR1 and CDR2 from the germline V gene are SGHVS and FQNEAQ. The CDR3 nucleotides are TGTGCCAGCAGCTTAGTTGAAGGAAGCGGGAGCTCCTACGAGCAGTACTTC. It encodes CASSLVEGSGSSYEQYF.

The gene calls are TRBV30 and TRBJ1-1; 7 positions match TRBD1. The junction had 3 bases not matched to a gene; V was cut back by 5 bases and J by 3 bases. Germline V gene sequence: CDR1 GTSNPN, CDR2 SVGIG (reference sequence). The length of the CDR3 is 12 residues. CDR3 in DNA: TGTGCCTGGGACAGGGCGGACACTGAAGCTTTCTTT. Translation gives CAWDRADTEAFF.

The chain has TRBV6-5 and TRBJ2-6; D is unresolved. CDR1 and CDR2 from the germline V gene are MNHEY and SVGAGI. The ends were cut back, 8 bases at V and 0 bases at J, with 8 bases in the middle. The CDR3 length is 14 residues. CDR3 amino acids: CASRYRSGANVLTF. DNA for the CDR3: TGTGCCAGCCGCTACCGCTCTGGGGCCAACGTCCTGACTTTC.

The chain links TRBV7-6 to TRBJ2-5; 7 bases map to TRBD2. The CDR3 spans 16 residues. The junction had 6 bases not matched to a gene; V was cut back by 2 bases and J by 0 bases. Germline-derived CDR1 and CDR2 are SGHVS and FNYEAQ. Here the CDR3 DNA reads TGTGCCAGCAGCTTAACGGGACTATCGTACCAAGAGACCCAGTACTTC. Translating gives CASSLTGLSYQETQYF.

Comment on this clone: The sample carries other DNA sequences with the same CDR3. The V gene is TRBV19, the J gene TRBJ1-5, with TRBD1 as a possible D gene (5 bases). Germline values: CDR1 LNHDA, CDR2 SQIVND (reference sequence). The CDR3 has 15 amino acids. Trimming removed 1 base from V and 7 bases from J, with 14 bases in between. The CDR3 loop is CASSIGGGGYQPQHF. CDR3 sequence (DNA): TGTGCCAGTAGTATAGGTGGGGGAGGGTACCAGCCCCAGCATTTT.

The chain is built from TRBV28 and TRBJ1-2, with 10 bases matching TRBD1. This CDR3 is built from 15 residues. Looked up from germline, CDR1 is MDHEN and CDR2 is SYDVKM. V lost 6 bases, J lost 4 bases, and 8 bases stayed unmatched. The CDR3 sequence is CASRGGQGLGYGYTF. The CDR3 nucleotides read TGTGCCAGCAGGGGGGGACAGGGGTTAGGCTATGGCTACACCTTC.

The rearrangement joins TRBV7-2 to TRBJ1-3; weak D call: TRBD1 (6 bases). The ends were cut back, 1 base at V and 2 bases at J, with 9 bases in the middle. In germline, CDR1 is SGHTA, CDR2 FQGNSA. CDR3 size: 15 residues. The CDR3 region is CASSLGRGPGNTIYF. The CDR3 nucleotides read TGTGCCAGCAGCTTAGGCAGGGGCCCTGGAAACACCATATATTTT.